Listed below are T cell receptor beta chains from one sample, sequenced in a study of blood T cell repertoires in COVID-19. Method: immunoSEQ multiplex PCR; TCRdb's copy keeps in-frame clones and lacks some. The sample contains 150,000 to 200,000 clones, 70% to 90% of which appear only once. Sequencing input: peripheral blood. Receptors originate from a man aged 60 to 69 with acute or convalescent COVID-19. CDR3s include the opening cysteine and the closing phenylalanine or tryptophan. Fields, in order: J gene, D gene, clone size, V gene, CDR3 DNA, CDR3 protein. D genes are given only for firm matches. Clone size is stated in some rows and not others, as once, few, many or a class when expanded.

>TRBJ2-5|NA|NA|TRBV7-2
TGTGCCAGCAGCTTCGTGGAGACCCAGTACTTC
CASSFVETQYF
>TRBJ2-1|NA|NA|TRBV11-3
TGTGCCAGCAGCCTCGAGGGGGAGACTTCCTACAATGAGCAGTTCTTC
CASSLEGETSYNEQFF
>TRBJ1-3|NA|NA|TRBV15
TGTGCCACCAGCAGGGGGGGGGCTGGAAACACCATATATTTT
CATSRGGAGNTIYF
>TRBJ2-5|NA|NA|TRBV9
TGTGCCAGCAGCGATACGGCGGGACAGCCTTTGTACCAAGAGACCCAGTACTTC
CASSDTAGQPLYQETQYF
>TRBJ2-1|TRBD2|NA|TRBV18
TGTGCCAGCTCACCCGGACTAGCGGGGTCCTTCGGCTACAATGAGCAGTTCTTC
CASSPGLAGSFGYNEQFF
>TRBJ2-1|TRBD2|NA|TRBV5-4
TGTGCCAGCAGCTTGGGGACTAGGGTTGAGAATGAGCAGTTCTTC
CASSLGTRVENEQFF
>TRBJ2-1|TRBD1|NA|TRBV9
TGTGCCAGCAGCGAGGGGACAGCTTACAATGAGCAGTTCTTC
CASSEGTAYNEQFF
>TRBJ1-1|TRBD1|once|TRBV6-6
TGTGCCAGCAGTTCTGACAGGGTGAGGGTGAACACTGAAGCTTTCTTT
CASSSDRVRVNTEAFF
>TRBJ2-1|NA|NA|TRBV14
TGTGCCAGCAGCCAGCGTAATGAGCAGTTCTTC
CASSQRNEQFF
>TRBJ2-2|NA|few|TRBV10-2
TGCGCCAGCAGTGAACCAGGGATGAACACCGGGGAGCTGTTTTTT
CASSEPGMNTGELFF
>TRBJ1-1|NA|NA|TRBV6-1
TGTGCCAGCAGTGAACTGAACAGGGAAGGGTCGGCTTTCTTT
CASSELNREGSAFF
>TRBJ1-2|NA|NA|TRBV7-9
TGTGCCAGCAGGCCTCCAGGGGATTCCTATGGCTACACCTTC
CASRPPGDSYGYTF
>TRBJ2-7|NA|NA|TRBV7-9
TGTGCCAGCAACGATATACACAGGGCCTACGAGCAGTACTTC
CASNDIHRAYEQYF
>TRBJ1-1|NA|NA|TRBV20-1
TGCAGTGCTGCCCGGGTCGCGGGGGCTTTCTTT
CSAARVAGAFF
>TRBJ2-7|TRBD2|once|TRBV10-3
TGTGCCATCAGTGCCAGACTAGCGGGCCTCTACGAGCAGTACTTC
CAISARLAGLYEQYF
>TRBJ1-6|NA|NA|TRBV28
TGTGCCAGCAGTATGTGGCTGCTTAATTCACCCCTCCACTTT
CASSMWLLNSPLHF
>TRBJ2-1|TRBD2|NA|TRBV7-2
TGTGCCAGCGTCCCGGGACTACCCGTGGTGAGGCAGTTCTTC
CASVPGLPVVRQFF
>TRBJ1-6|TRBD1|NA|TRBV18
TGTGCCAGCTCACCACAGGGGACAGATTCACCCCTCCACTTT
CASSPQGTDSPLHF
>TRBJ2-5|NA|once|TRBV30
TGTGCCTGGGGGGGGAGCGAGACCCAGTACTTC
CAWGGSETQYF
>TRBJ2-2|NA|NA|TRBV27
TGTGCCAGCAAGGGACACCCCGAGGGGGAGCTGTTTTTT
CASKGHPEGELFF
>TRBJ2-2|NA|NA|TRBV28
TGTGCCAGCACCGGGGGGGACAGGGACGCCGGGGAGCTGTTTTTT
CASTGGDRDAGELFF
>TRBJ2-7|TRBD1|NA|TRBV28
TGTGCCAGCAGAATACCGGGACAGGGGGCCTACGAGCAGTACTTC
CASRIPGQGAYEQYF
>TRBJ2-5|NA|NA|TRBV19
TGTGCCAGTAGTTACTCAGGGAAGGGAATCGAGACCCAGTACTTC
CASSYSGKGIETQYF
>TRBJ2-1|TRBD1|NA|TRBV4-3
TGCGCCAGCAGCCATCACATTCTGACAGGGTATGAGCAGTTCTTC
CASSHHILTGYEQFF
>TRBJ1-1|NA|NA|TRBV19
TGTGCCAGTAGTAACGCGGGGGGCGGCACTGAAGCTTTCTTT
CASSNAGGGTEAFF
>TRBJ1-5|TRBD1|NA|TRBV19
TGTGCCAGTAGTGCTCCGGGACAGGGGGCAGGTGGCAATCAGCCCCAGCATTTT
CASSAPGQGAGGNQPQHF
>TRBJ1-2|NA|NA|TRBV29-1
TGCAGCGTTGCGCGGGGGAACTATGGCTACACCTTC
CSVARGNYGYTF
>TRBJ2-2|NA|NA|TRBV21-1
TGTGCCAGCAGCCGTTACATCCTTCGAGCTGACGAGGGTCCCGCCGGGGAGCTGTTTTTT
CASSRYILRADEGPAGELFF
>TRBJ2-3|NA|once|TRBV7-9
TGTGCCAGCAGCCCGGGCGTGAGGGAAGATACGCAGTATTTT
CASSPGVREDTQYF
>TRBJ2-1|TRBD2|few|TRBV15
TGTGCCACCAGCAGGGCTAGCGGGAGCGTCAATGAGCAGTTCTTC
CATSRASGSVNEQFF
>TRBJ2-1|TRBD2|NA|TRBV29-1
TGCAGCGTTGAAGGTGCGGGAGGGCCCCATGAGCAGTTCTTC
CSVEGAGGPHEQFF
>TRBJ2-1|NA|NA|TRBV6-4
TGTGCCAGCAGTGTCGAGGAATACAATGAGCAGTTCTTC
CASSVEEYNEQFF
>TRBJ1-5|NA|NA|TRBV18
TGTGCCAGCTCATTCGCGTGGGGCAGCAATCAGCCCCAGCATTTT
CASSFAWGSNQPQHF
>TRBJ2-5|NA|NA|TRBV7-2
TGTGCCAGCAGCGGTGGCGGTGGGCAAGAGACCCAGTACTTC
CASSGGGGQETQYF
>TRBJ2-3|NA|NA|TRBV10-2
TGCGCCAGCAGGGGGGGACCCGGCCGACCAGATACGCAGTATTTT
CASRGGPGRPDTQYF
>TRBJ2-4|TRBD2|NA|TRBV6-5
TGTGCCACCGGGGGGGGGAACATTCAGTACTTC
CATGGGNIQYF
>TRBJ1-4|NA|NA|TRBV7-2
TGTGCCAGCAGCTTAGTTCCCAGGTCTAATGAAAAACTGTTTTTT
CASSLVPRSNEKLFF
>TRBJ1-1|NA|NA|TRBV28
TGTGCCAGCTATCCCGGGACACCATTAACCGAAGCTTTCTTT
CASYPGTPLTEAFF
>TRBJ2-7|NA|NA|TRBV11-2
TGTGCCAGCAGCTCGGCCCCCAGGGAGCAGTACTTC
CASSSAPREQYF
>TRBJ1-1|NA|NA|TRBV4-3
TGCGCCAGCAGCCACTCGGGACAATCGACAGCTGAAGCTTTCTTT
CASSHSGQSTAEAFF
>TRBJ2-1|NA|NA|TRBV5-1
TGCGCCAGCAGCTCGGGCGGCGGGTTCTCCTACAATGAGCAGTTCTTC
CASSSGGGFSYNEQFF
>TRBJ2-7|TRBD1|NA|TRBV5-5
TGTGCCAGCAGCGGGGGACAGGGGGGTTACGAGCAGTACTTC
CASSGGQGGYEQYF
>TRBJ2-5|NA|NA|TRBV5-1
TGCGCCAGCAGCTTGAACGGACTTCGCCCGAGGGAGACCCAGTACTTC
CASSLNGLRPRETQYF
>TRBJ2-5|NA|NA|TRBV29-1
TGCAGCGTTGAAGGGGGGCGGTCGGCGAGGGCCCCCCAAGAGACCCAGTACTTC
CSVEGGRSARAPQETQYF
>TRBJ2-4|NA|few|TRBV5-1
TGCGCCAGCAGCTTGGCCTACGCTGGTAAGGGGGAAGGCATTCAGTACTTC
CASSLAYAGKGEGIQYF
>TRBJ2-1|NA|NA|TRBV11-2
TGTGCCAGCAGCTTTAACCCGCGGGATTATGAGCAGTTCTTC
CASSFNPRDYEQFF
>TRBJ2-5|NA|NA|TRBV15
TGTGCCACCAGCAGAGATTTCACCAGTCAAGAGACCCAGTACTTC
CATSRDFTSQETQYF
>TRBJ1-2|NA|NA|TRBV7-9
TGTGCCAGCAGCTTACTTGAATCTACGGATGGCTACACCTTC
CASSLLESTDGYTF
>TRBJ2-7|TRBD2|NA|TRBV5-4
TGTGCCAGCAACCGAGCGGGAGGGTCCTCCGAGCAGTACTTC
CASNRAGGSSEQYF
>TRBJ1-1|TRBD1|NA|TRBV19
TGTGCCAGTAGCGGGACAGGGGTCCGGACTGAAGCTTTCTTT
CASSGTGVRTEAFF
>TRBJ1-2|NA|NA|TRBV28
TGTGCCAGCAGTTTTGTAACGCGGGGACTCTCGGGTGGCTATGGCTACACCTTC
CASSFVTRGLSGGYGYTF
>TRBJ2-1|NA|NA|TRBV18
TGTGCCAGCTCACCACCTAACAGGGACTACAATGAGCAGTTCTTC
CASSPPNRDYNEQFF
>TRBJ2-7|TRBD1|NA|TRBV19
TGTGCCAGTAGTGTGGACAGGGACGAGCAGTACTTC
CASSVDRDEQYF
>TRBJ2-7|NA|NA|TRBV7-2
TGTGCCAGCAGCTTAGCGGGGTCGGACTCGTCGTACGAGCAGTACTTC
CASSLAGSDSSYEQYF
>TRBJ1-1|NA|NA|TRBV4-1
TGCGCCAGCAGCCAAGAGGGCGGGGCTTTCTTT
CASSQEGGAFF